The 19 T cell receptor beta chains given below trace back to one sample, sequenced in a study of radiotherapy plus CTLA-4 blockade in lung cancer. Profiling relied on immunoSEQ multiplex PCR, and the TCRdb table lists in-frame clones only, not all of them. This repertoire shows about 77,000 clones, around 74% found once; its top ten account for more than 9%. The source was peripheral blood, collected from a patient treated with radiotherapy plus ipilimumab. The receptors come from a human donor with non-small cell lung cancer whose response to radiotherapy plus ipilimumab could not be evaluated.

The genes are TRBV6-5 and TRBJ1-1, with a weak D call TRBD1 (6 bases). The CDR3 spans 15 residues. The germline V and J ends were trimmed by 0 bases and 3 bases, with 11 bases remaining between them. Germline values: CDR1 MNHEY, CDR2 SVGAGI. The CDR3 nucleotides are TGTGCCAGCAGTTACTCCGGACAGTCTTACACTGAAGCTTTCTTT. The encoded protein is CASSYSGQSYTEAFF.

This chain connects TRBV18 to TRBJ1-1; 7 bases align to TRBD1. Per germline, CDR1 KGHSH and CDR2 LQKENI. The CDR3 contains 15 residues. The V gene end was trimmed by 4 bases and the J gene end by 3 bases; junction bases not matched to a gene: 8. This CDR3 is CASSRVGQSYTEAFF. In DNA form, the CDR3 reads TGTGCCAGCTCACGCGTGGGACAGTCTTACACTGAAGCTTTCTTT.

This chain links TRBV5-1 with TRBJ2-7; 11 bases agree with TRBD1. CDR1 SGHRS and CDR2 YFSETQ come from the germline V gene. V lost 2 bases to trimming and J lost 2 bases; unmatched junction nucleotides: 3. The CDR3 is 15 amino acids. The CDR3 DNA is TGCGCCAGCAGCTTTGGACAGGGGGCTACCTACGAGCAGTACTTC. This sequence encodes CASSFGQGATYEQYF.

This clone was detected a few times. The chain links TRBV5-1 to TRBJ2-1; 9 nucleotides align to TRBD2. J was trimmed by 7 bases and V by 0 bases; bases with no gene match: 11. The germline V gene has CDR1 SGHRS and CDR2 YFSETQ. The CDR3 contains 17 residues. As DNA, the CDR3 is TGCGCCAGCAGCTTGGCCCATGGGGGACTAGCAGAGAATGAGCAGTTCTTC. As protein: CASSLAHGGLAENEQFF. Supplemented by reference TRBV5-1 and TRBJ2-1, the full variable domain reads KAGVTQTPRYLIKTRGQQVTLSCSPISGHRSVSWYQQTPGQGLQFLFEYFSETQRNKGNFPGRFSGRQFSNSRSEMNVSTLELGDSALYLCASSLAHGGLAENEQFFGPGTRLTVL.

This clone has a single count. The chain joins TRBV30 to TRBJ2-5; 10 bases match TRBD1. CDR1 and CDR2 from the germline V gene are GTSNPN and SVGIG (reference sequence). This CDR3 has 13 residues. Trimming took 3 bases from V and 4 from J; bases not matched to a gene: 2. CDR3 coding DNA: TGTGCCTGGAGGACAGGGGGCTTAGAGACCCAGTACTTC. Protein sequence: CAWRTGGLETQYF.

The chain has TRBV4-1 and TRBJ2-1, with TRBD2 matching over 7 bases. Per germline, CDR1 MGHRA and CDR2 YSYEKL. Germline trimming cut 1 base from V and 0 bases from J; bases unmatched to any gene: 18. The CDR3 is 21 residues long. CDR3 sequence (DNA): TGCGCCAGCAGCCAAGTAGTCCCCCACCGCCTAGCGGCACGCTCCTACAATGAGCAGTTCTTC. Its protein is CASSQVVPHRLAARSYNEQFF.

This chain uses TRBV2 with TRBJ2-7; maybe TRBD1 (6 bases). CDR3 size: 10 residues. Trimming stripped 6 bases from V and 7 bases from J, with 7 bases between. CDR1 SNHLY and CDR2 FYNNEI come from the germline V gene. CDR3 amino acids: CASSTGEQYF. The CDR3 DNA sequence: TGTGCCAGCAGCACAGGGGAGCAGTACTTC.

V gene TRBV27 combines with J gene TRBJ2-1; 7 positions agree with TRBD2. The CDR3 covers 13 residues. The V gene end was trimmed by 6 bases and the J gene end by 4 bases; junction bases not matched to a gene: 3. The V gene's germline CDR1 is MNHEY and CDR2 SMNVEV (reference sequence). CDR3 nucleotide sequence: TGTGCCAGCAGCTGGGACTATTACAATGAGCAGTTCTTC. Amino acid sequence: CASSWDYYNEQFF.

The chain employs TRBV14 and TRBJ2-1; TRBD2 aligns across 10 bases. The CDR3 runs to 15 residues. The V and J ends lost 5 bases and 2 bases, in that order; junction bases with no gene match: 3. CDR1 and CDR2 from the germline V gene are SGHDN and FVKESK. The CDR3, as DNA: TGTGCCAGCAGCGAAACTAGCGGGACCTACAATGAGCAGTTCTTC. Translation gives CASSETSGTYNEQFF. Combining the CDR3 with reference TRBV14 and TRBJ2-1 gives the whole variable domain EAGVTQFPSHSVIEKGQTVTLRCDPISGHDNLYWYRRVMGKEIKFLLHFVKESKQDESGMPNNRFLAERTGGTYSTLKVQPAELEDSGVYFCASSETSGTYNEQFFGPGTRLTVL.

The V gene is TRBV30, the J gene TRBJ1-4; D gene unclear. Per the germline V gene, CDR1 is GTSNPN and CDR2 is SVGIG (reference sequence). V was cut by 1 base and J by 0 bases, with 9 bases left in between. The CDR3 sequence is 15 residues long. CDR3 DNA sequence: TGTGCCTGGAGTGCCAACTTCGCAACTAATGAAAAACTGTTTTTT. This translates into CAWSANFATNEKLFF.

The sample holds a few counts of this clone. The chain recombines TRBV6-5 with TRBJ1-4; 9 positions match TRBD1. Germline trimming cut 5 bases from V and 8 bases from J; bases unmatched to any gene: 3. The CDR3 is 13 amino acids. Germline loops: CDR1 MNHEY, CDR2 SVGAGI. CDR3 DNA: TGTGCCAGCAGTGGGACAGGGAACGAAAAACTGTTTTTT. Its protein product is CASSGTGNEKLFF.

The chain links TRBV11-3 to TRBJ2-2, with 7 bases matching TRBD1. Trimming cost V 4 bases and J 7 bases; bases outside gene matches: 12. Germline V gives CDR1 SGHNT, CDR2 YENEEA. This CDR3 contains 16 residues. The CDR3 protein is CASSSTGVLLGGELFF. CDR3 nucleotides: TGTGCCAGCAGCTCTACAGGGGTGTTATTAGGCGGGGAGCTGTTTTTT.

The sample holds one count of this clone. The CDR3 here is CASSWSGPAGEQYF. Here the CDR3 DNA reads TGTGCCAGCAGCTGGTCTGGCCCGGCGGGCGAGCAGTACTTC. The chain combines TRBV7-9 with TRBJ2-7, with D possibly TRBD2 on 5 matching bases. The germline V and J ends were trimmed by 4 bases and 6 bases, with 16 bases remaining between them. The V gene's germline CDR1 is SEHNR and CDR2 FQNEAQ (reference sequence). This CDR3 region has 14 residues.

The V and J genes are TRBV6-5 and TRBJ1-3, with D possibly matching TRBD1 (5 bases). The CDR3 sequence is 14 residues long. Trimming took 0 bases from V and 2 from J, leaving 5 bases between them. Germline values: CDR1 MNHEY, CDR2 SVGAGI. The CDR3 DNA sequence: TGTGCCAGCAGTTACTCGACAGCTGGAAACACCATATATTTT. Protein product: CASSYSTAGNTIYF.

The chain joins TRBV7-8 to TRBJ2-7; 8 nucleotides align to TRBD2. V trimming: 1 base; J trimming: 2 bases; junction bases outside the gene matches: 4. This CDR3 comprises 15 residues. The V gene's germline CDR1 is SGHVS and CDR2 FQNEAQ. The CDR3: CASSLVTSGTYEQYF. In DNA form, the CDR3 reads TGTGCCAGCAGCTTAGTCACTAGCGGCACCTACGAGCAGTACTTC. The variable domain in full, completed from reference TRBV7-8 and TRBJ2-7, reads GAGVSQSPRYKVAKRGQDVALRCDPISGHVSLFWYQQALGQGPEFLTYFQNEAQLDKSGLPSDRFFAERPEGSVSTLKIQRTQQEDSAVYLCASSLVTSGTYEQYFGPGTRLTVT.

This clone appeared a few times. The chain carries TRBV10-3 and TRBJ1-1, with 12 bases fitting TRBD1. Germline V gene data show CDR1 as ENHRY and CDR2 as SYGVKD. This CDR3 has 15 amino acids. V dropped 0 bases and J dropped 7; count of bases not matched to a gene: 3. The CDR3 nucleotides read TGTGCCATCAGTGAGTCGGGACAGGGGGCGAGTGAAGCTTTCTTT. This sequence encodes CAISESGQGASEAFF.

The V and J genes are TRBV11-1 and TRBJ1-1, with 8 nucleotides matching TRBD1. CDR3 length: 15 amino acids. Germline V gene sequence: CDR1 SGHAT, CDR2 FQDESV (reference sequence). The ends lost 5 bases at V and 1 base at J; junction bases unmatched: 6. CDR3 amino acids: CASSGHRGGNTEAFF. CDR3 bases: TGTGCCAGCAGCGGCCACAGGGGGGGGAACACTGAAGCTTTCTTT.

This chain connects TRBV6-1 to TRBJ2-7, with D maybe TRBD2 (6 bases). The CDR3 contains 14 residues. V dropped 2 bases and J dropped 5 bases, with 13 bases sitting between them. Germline CDR1 reads MNHNS; CDR2 reads SASEGT. The CDR3 DNA reads as TGTGCCAGCAGTGAATACGGGGGAGAAAACGAGCAGTACTTC. As protein: CASSEYGGENEQYF.

The chain combines TRBV2 with TRBJ1-2, with 9 bases lining up with TRBD1. J was trimmed by 4 bases and V by 6 bases; bases with no gene match: 6. Germline lookup yields CDR1 SNHLY and CDR2 FYNNEI. The CDR3 length is 14 residues. CDR3 loop: CASSSGTGPYGYTF. In DNA form, the CDR3 reads TGTGCCAGCAGCTCCGGGACAGGGCCCTATGGCTACACCTTC.